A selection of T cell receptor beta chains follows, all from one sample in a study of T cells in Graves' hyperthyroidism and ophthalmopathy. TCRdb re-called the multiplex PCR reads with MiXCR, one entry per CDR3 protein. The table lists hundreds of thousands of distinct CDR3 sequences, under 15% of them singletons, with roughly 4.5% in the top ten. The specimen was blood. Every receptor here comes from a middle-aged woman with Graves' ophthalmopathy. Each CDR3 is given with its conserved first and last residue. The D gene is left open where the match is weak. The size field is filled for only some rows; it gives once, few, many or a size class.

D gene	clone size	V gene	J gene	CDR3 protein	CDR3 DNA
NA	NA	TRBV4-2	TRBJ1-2	CASSSPGEDWSGYTF	TGTGCCAGCAGCTCCCCGGGGGAGGACTGGAGTGGCTACACCTTC
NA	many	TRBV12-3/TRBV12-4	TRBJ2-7	CASRVQGSNEQYF	TGTGCCAGCCGTGTCCAGGGATCTAACGAGCAGTACTTC
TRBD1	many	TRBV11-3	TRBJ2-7	CASSPEPTGPEQYF	TGTGCCAGCAGCCCTGAACCGACAGGGCCCGAGCAGTACTTC
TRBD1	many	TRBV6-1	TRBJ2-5	CASRRDRDRETQYF	TGTGCCAGCAGGAGGGACCGGGACAGGGAGACCCAGTACTTC
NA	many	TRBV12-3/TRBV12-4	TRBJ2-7	CASSPTGANEQYF	TGTGCCAGCAGCCCCACTGGGGCCAACGAGCAGTACTTC
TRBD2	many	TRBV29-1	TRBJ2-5	CSVEVLASGTYQETQYF	TGCAGCGTTGAAGTCTTGGCTAGCGGAACGTACCAAGAGACCCAGTACTTC
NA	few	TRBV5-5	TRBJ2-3	CASSLMTSPRDTQYF	TGTGCCAGCAGCTTGATGACTTCTCCTCGGGATACGCAGTATTTT
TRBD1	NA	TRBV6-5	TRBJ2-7	CASSYATGQKQYEQYF	TGTGCCAGCAGTTACGCCACGGGACAGAAACAATACGAGCAGTACTTC
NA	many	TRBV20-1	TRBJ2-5	CSARRLGVLGETQYF	TGCAGTGCTAGACGGCTAGGGGTTCTCGGGGAGACCCAGTACTTC
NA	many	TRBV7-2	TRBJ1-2	CASSLPGDTSVYYGYTF	TGTGCCAGCAGCCTCCCGGGCGATACGAGTGTCTACTATGGCTACACCTTC
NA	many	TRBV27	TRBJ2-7	CASSLLGDEQYF	TGTGCCAGCAGTTTGCTAGGGGACGAGCAGTACTTC
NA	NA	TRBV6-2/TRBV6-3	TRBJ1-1	CASTKRLQGPLNTEAFF	TGTGCCAGCACCAAAAGGCTACAGGGACCCCTGAACACTGAAGCTTTCTTT
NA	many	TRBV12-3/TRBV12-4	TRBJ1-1	CASSSSKGGTLDTEAFF	TGTGCCAGCAGTTCATCAAAGGGCGGGACACTGGACACTGAAGCTTTCTTT
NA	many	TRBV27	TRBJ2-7	CASSLTSSGYEQYF	TGTGCCAGCAGTTTAACTAGTTCTGGCTACGAGCAGTACTTC
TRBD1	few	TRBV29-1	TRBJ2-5	CSPGLRTSTGGLPALETQYF	TGCAGCCCCGGATTAAGAACATCGACAGGGGGATTACCGGCCCTTGAGACCCAGTACTTC
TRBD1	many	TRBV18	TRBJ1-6	CASSPGGRNSPLHF	TGTGCCAGCTCCCCAGGGGGGCGAAATTCACCCCTCCACTTT
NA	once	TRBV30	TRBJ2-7	CAWRPAGTIHEQYF	TGTGCCTGGAGGCCGGCAGGGACCATACACGAGCAGTACTTC
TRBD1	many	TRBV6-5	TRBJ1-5	CASKDREGQPQHF	TGTGCCAGCAAAGACAGGGAAGGCCAGCCCCAGCATTTT
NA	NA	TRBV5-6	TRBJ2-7	CASSLGPTSVYEQYF	TGTGCCAGCAGCTTGGGACCGACGTCCGTCTACGAGCAGTACTTC